The clone carrying this T cell receptor beta chain has just a few counts. Its antigen is not identified. This sample stems from a study of beta chain features in type 1 diabetes. Study-wide results and limits: Insertions at VDJ junctions were less frequent in type 1 diabetes patients. These patients also deleted more nucleotides at the same junctions.

TCRB transcripts that were expressed got sequenced, as all of the isolated RNA had been reverse transcribed. The data were produced by immunoSEQ multiplex PCR, yet TCRdb's version contains in-frame clones alone and is incomplete. In the table there are 150,000 to 200,000 clones, just over 9% of which are singletons. One heparinised draw, averaging around 120 mL, was taken per donor. This sequence was found in a woman aged 18-29 years in good health. Sample: central memory CD4+ T cells from blood.

The CDR3 coding sequence is TGCGCCAGCAGCCAGTTAACTAGCGGAGAAGAGACCCAGTACTTC. Translated: CASSQLTSGEETQYF. The rearrangement uses TRBV4-1 and TRBJ2-5, with 8 bases identical to TRBD2. This CDR3 has 15 residues. V was pared by 3 bases and J by 3 bases, with 6 bases of the junction left unmatched. Germline V gene sequence: CDR1 MGHRA, CDR2 YSYEKL.